This entry features one TCR beta chain sequence. This receptor's antigen is unknown. No base-level quality is on record; no much larger clone is a single base apart. Libraries were constructed by the immunoSEQ multiplex PCR assay. The multiplex PCR relied on a mix of 60 forward primers for TCR Vbeta segments and 13 reverse primers for TCR Jbeta segments. The CDR3 region of rearranged TCR beta genes was amplified from genomic DNA by a multiplex PCR assay. The Illumina HiSeq System was used to sequence the amplified TCR beta libraries as 87-base-pair reads. In the original analysis: A later analysis tallied about 77 million unique TCR beta chains across the 700 or so repertoires, and some 10 million of those chains were shared by two or more donors. Raw reads were error-corrected and collapsed into unique sequences with a nearest-neighbor algorithm that merged closely related sequences to remove PCR and sequencing errors. V, D and J gene segments were assigned by aligning CDR3 sequences to IMGT reference sequences. For a sequence to be retained, at least a six-nucleotide match to both a V gene segment and a J gene segment was required. Rearrangements were classified as productive when the CDR3 lacked stop codons and remained in frame with V and J, and all other rearrangements were classified as non-productive. Following IMGT convention, CDR3 was defined as the stretch from the second conserved V-encoded cysteine to the conserved J-encoded phenylalanine. Sequences without an unambiguous match to a single V gene segment were excluded from the earlier analysis of approximately 600 of the donors. An earlier analysis of around 600 of the donors classified V segments as functional when productive rearrangements were above 56.7% and as segregating when the standard deviation between donors was above 5%. To diagnose cytomegalovirus status from the catalog of TCR beta chain sequences, a statistical classification framework was built. In a later analysis, V and J genes were assigned by comparing TCR nucleotide sequences against IMGT/GENE-DB human TR gene sequences. A later analysis assigned CDR3 sequences and most-parsimonious VDJ recombination scenarios with the TCRdist pipeline. In a later analysis, each TCR beta chain was defined by its CDR3 amino acid sequence together with its V-gene family, and reads without a unique V-gene family were excluded. To address suspected cross-contamination and a sequencing artifact, a later analysis removed 592 highly shared, low-generation-probability nucleotide sequences. In a later analysis, a clonal expansion index for each public chain was calculated from normalized within-repertoire ranks of inferred template counts. Generation probabilities in a later analysis came from a VDJ recombination model fitted to out-of-frame rearrangements, and those results were checked against IGoR. Hypergeometric tests were used in a later analysis to score TCR-TCR, TCR-HLA and TCR-CMV co-occurrence, with a repertoire-size bias correction applied to the TCR pairs. In a later analysis, false discovery rates were estimated by permuting HLA or CMV assignments 20 times. In a later analysis, co-occurring TCRs were grouped using DBSCAN, and TCRdist sequence similarity was added for clustering within HLA-allele-positive subsets. For co-occurrence clustering, repertoires with fewer than 30,000 or more than 120,000 public chains were excluded, along with five or six repertoires with anomalous nucleotide sharing. In TCRdb, the immuneACCESS table is reduced to in-frame sequences with V and J assigned. These tables do not hold every clone; where another copy was compared, an unresolved V gene accounts for under half, and the others remain unexplained. Clonal size and the V and J genes are those of that table, whereas D and trimming came from the DNA. Recorded for this sample are about 250,000 clones; 80% to 90% of them occurred a single time. The ten most abundant clones make up around 0.23% of the sample.

These data are taken from a study of cytomegalovirus exposure and HLA in healthy donors (TCRdb year 2017). Context from the whole study: An earlier analysis of about 530 of the donors reported 250 to 300 Gb of sequence data and 95 million to 130 million unique TCR beta sequences obtained from about 170 million T cells. Roughly 320 gigabases of sequencing data and around 90 million unique TCR sequences made up an early release that covered approximately 620 HLA-typed donors. In the later analysis, no new phenotypic data were used to find candidate immune exposures; instead, reliance was placed on TCR beta sequences and their occurrence across donors. The study was designed to test whether signatures of past pathogen exposure could be identified by cataloging public T cell receptors. The study combined high-throughput TCR immunosequencing, statistical association of individual TCRs with disease status, and machine learning to predict cytomegalovirus infection status. All discovery cohort repertoires had been generated using a single sequencing platform. The number of donors typed differed by locus, with roughly 620-630 for A, B, C, DRB1 and DQB1, more than 500 for DQA1, about 610 for DPA1, and 400 to 490 for DPB1. The T cell repertoires of 666 subjects were profiled by immunosequencing and related to cytomegalovirus serostatus. Among the roughly 390 genotyped donors, about 83% belonged to the genetic ancestry cluster associated with self-reported Caucasian donors. A few DR-DQ haplotypes were treated as single units for association and clustering because of strong linkage in the cohort. HLA typing covered class I and class II loci at four-digit resolution. A later analysis re-examined previously published TCR beta repertoires from several hundred donors and added high-resolution HLA genotyping to investigate patterns of TCR occurrence. Donor age, sex, ethnicity and CMV serostatus were compiled together with the repertoire data. Genome-wide SNP genotypes for about three fifths of the roughly 700 donors were used in a later genetic analysis, which treated that subset as a discovery cohort. On average, about 200,000 unique TCR beta nucleotide sequences were sequenced per donor among about 400 genotyped donors of the cohort, with roughly 18% of those sequences being non-productive. In addition to the first cohort of several hundred subjects, a separate validation cohort of approximately 130 different subjects was used. To decide whether each TCR beta V gene segment behaved as functional or pseudogenic, an earlier analysis of over 500 of the donors relied on high-throughput TCR beta sequencing.

The cohort was made up of 500 to 850 healthy bone marrow donors. All cohort members were sampled while nominally healthy, although unrecorded immune exposures were likely present. The donor tested CMV seronegative and was one of the 352 seronegative cohort members. Every donor gave a peripheral blood sample, and the peripheral blood mononuclear cells from that sample were used for TCR beta sequencing. Genomic DNA was extracted from the blood cell samples with the Qiagen DNeasy Blood Extraction Kit. Points the paper makes about the study in general: Cytomegalovirus status was reported to be diagnosed by the classifier with high specificity and sensitivity in both the original and validation cohorts. A later genetic analysis reported fewer N-insertions in productive TCRs among donors in an Asian-associated ancestry cluster than the roughly 620-donor mean. In a later analysis, TCR association rates were found to vary across HLA loci, with the most associated TCRs seen for DRB1 alleles and the fewest for HLA-C alleles. Assigning TCR associations to individual alleles was difficult when HLA alleles, especially DR and DQ, strongly co-occurred. Correlated functional status among segregating V segments might be attributable to linkage disequilibrium, but an unknown experimental factor could not be ruled out. Broadly in line with IMGT annotations, most TCR beta V segments showed up in productive rearrangements about 87% or about 30% of the time in an earlier analysis of 587 of the donors. According to a later analysis, parvovirus B19, influenza, CMV and Epstein-Barr virus appeared linked to several top co-occurrence clusters. A group of highly shared sequence variants was considered likely to be a technical artifact of the sequencing pipeline. A later analysis found that most CMV-associated TCR beta chains appeared HLA-restricted, with HLA associations seemingly driven largely by CMV exposure. Compared with equally common non-associated chains, HLA-associated TCR beta chains in a later analysis were more clonally expanded and had lower generation probabilities. A further reported finding was that TCR beta sequences accurately predicted the HLA-A and HLA-B alleles for most subjects in the first cohort. Because some donors lacked HLA typing at each locus, the association tests relied only on the typed subset. The authors suggested that the approach could potentially be generalized to other disease states and immunological phenotypes. In vitro tests confirmed that a few of the cytomegalovirus-associated TCR beta chains recognize cytomegalovirus antigens. The earlier analysis of 587 of the donors excluded approximately 17 rarely observed V segments, including chromosome 9 orphons, because counts were too low. Only TCR beta chains were sequenced in this cohort, and the absence of alpha or paired-chain data limited detectable features. A later analysis associated 16,951 TCR beta sequences with specific HLA alleles at a false discovery rate of 0.05. In the study, around 160 TCR beta chains were listed as associated with cytomegalovirus. Roughly uniform sequencing depth across donors was assumed in presence/absence analyses, although this assumption may not hold. Most TCR sequences were seen in very few donors, while some public TCRs were found in many individuals. An association between a missense DCLRE1C variant and V-gene and J-gene trimming of TCR beta chains was found in a later genetic analysis and replicated in an independent cohort. For the cohort, immune exposure information was limited to CMV serostatus.

Sequenced: PBMCs. The receptor's source is a girl aged 2 to 9 in good health and CMV-seronegative.

The DNA sequence is TGTGCCAGCAGCAAAGCGGGAGGGCCCCAAGAGACCCAGTACTTC. Translated, it reads CASSKAGGPQETQYF. In this chain, TRBV21-1 is recombined with TRBJ2-5; TRBD2 is taken as the D call from the table, unchecked against the DNA. TRBV21-1 is noted as a pseudogene. There are 15 amino acids in the CDR3, from cysteine to phenylalanine inclusive. Only the CDR3 portion is preserved as DNA: 45 bases, with reading frame beginning at the first base.